A single sample is the source of the 29 T cell receptor beta chains below, sequenced in a study of T cells in localized non-small cell lung cancer. Profiling relied on immunoSEQ multiplex PCR, and the TCRdb table lists in-frame clones only, not all of them. The profile covers around 39,000 clones, with about 87% appearing a single time and roughly 2.5% taken by the ten largest. The source was peripheral blood, collected before any cancer treatment. The receptors were gathered from a woman aged 40-69 years with stage I lung adenocarcinoma.

The chain couples TRBV25-1 to TRBJ2-2; 7 nucleotides line up with TRBD2. Trimming cost V 2 bases and J 4 bases; bases outside gene matches: 7. The V gene's germline CDR1 is MGHDK and CDR2 SYGVNS. CDR3 size: 16 residues. The CDR3: CASSEAGRELTGELFF. The CDR3 nucleotides read TGTGCCAGCAGTGAAGCGGGGCGGGAGCTCACCGGGGAGCTGTTTTTT.

V and J are TRBV9 and TRBJ2-1; TRBD2 agrees at 10 bases. The CDR3 runs 16 residues. V shed 4 bases, J shed 7 bases, and the junction held 11 bases outside the gene matches. From germline, CDR1 is SGDLS and CDR2 YYNGEE. CDR3 sequence reads: CASSTRLAGLLNEQFF. CDR3 nucleotides: TGTGCCAGCAGCACGCGACTAGCGGGTCTTCTGAATGAGCAGTTCTTC. The variable domain in full, with the rest retrieved from reference TRBV9 and TRBJ2-1, is DSGVTQTPKHLITATGQRVTLRCSPRSGDLSVYWYQQSLDQGLQFLIQYYNGEERAKGNILERFSAQQFPDLHSELNLSSLELGDSALYFCASSTRLAGLLNEQFFGPGTRLTVL.

This chain joins TRBV4-2 and TRBJ2-7; no reliable D call. Germline V CDR1 and CDR2: LGHNA, YNFKEQ. CDR3 length: 14 amino acids. The ends were cut back, 0 bases at V and 3 bases at J, with 9 bases in the middle. The CDR3 nucleotides are TGTGCCAGCAGCCAAGATCGTACAAACTACGAGCAGTACTTC. Protein product: CASSQDRTNYEQYF.

Here the CDR3 reads CASSLVRGELFF. The CDR3 bases are TGTGCCAGCAGCTTAGTGCGCGGGGAGCTGTTTTTT. The chain uses TRBV7-2 and TRBJ2-2; no clear D gene. Germline V gives CDR1 SGHTA, CDR2 FQGNSA. The CDR3 is 12 amino acids. The V and J ends lost 1 base and 7 bases respectively, with 4 bases between them. Variable domain in full (rest from reference TRBV7-2 and TRBJ2-2): GAGVSQSPSNKVTEKGKDVELRCDPISGHTALYWYRQSLGQGLEFLIYFQGNSAPDKSGLPSDRFSAERTGGSVSTLTIQRTQQEDSAVYLCASSLVRGELFFGEGSRLTVL.

About this clone: One junction end disagrees with the germline gene, perhaps due to a read error. This chain joins TRBV5-8 and TRBJ2-1; D is uncertain. The CDR3 runs 13 residues. CDR1 and CDR2 (germline): SGHTS, YDEGEE. CDR3 sequence (DNA): TGTGCCACCAGCAGGAGCTCCTACAATGAGCAGTTCTTC. This codes for CATSRSSYNEQFF.

The chain joins TRBV27 to TRBJ1-3; a weak D match, TRBD1 (6 bases). The CDR3 has 16 residues. V gave up 1 base and J gave up 4 bases, with 14 bases separating them. From germline, CDR1 is MNHEY and CDR2 SMNVEV (reference sequence). CDR3 amino acids: CASSLYPGGAGNTIYF. The DNA of the CDR3 is TGTGCCAGCAGTTTATACCCCGGGGGCGCCGGAAACACCATATATTTT.

This clone was detected only a few times. The chain uses TRBV10-3 and TRBJ1-1; maybe TRBD1 (6 bases). Germline V gives CDR1 ENHRY, CDR2 SYGVKD. V was trimmed by 11 bases and J by 0 bases, leaving 10 bases between them. This CDR3 has 12 amino acids. Here the CDR3 DNA reads TGTGCCGTCCAGGGGATGAACACTGAAGCTTTCTTT. Protein product: CAVQGMNTEAFF.

The chain recombines TRBV30 with TRBJ1-2, with D unresolved. Per germline, CDR1 GTSNPN and CDR2 SVGIG (reference sequence). This CDR3 is 11 amino acids long. V shed 0 bases and J shed 2 bases, with 1 base lying between them. CDR3: CAWSVNYGYTF. The CDR3 DNA is TGTGCCTGGAGTGTAAACTATGGCTACACCTTC.

This chain connects TRBV6-6 to TRBJ2-3; D is perhaps TRBD2 (5 bases). Germline V gene sequence: CDR1 MNHNY, CDR2 SVGAGI (reference sequence). The germline V and J ends were trimmed by 6 bases and 2 bases, with 12 bases remaining between them. There are 14 residues in the CDR3. The CDR3 DNA reads as TGTGCCAGCAGCTCCGGACTCTCCACAGATACGCAGTATTTT. Protein sequence: CASSSGLSTDTQYF.

V usage is TRBV5-4 and J usage is TRBJ2-7; the D gene is possibly TRBD2 (6 bases). Germline V CDR1 and CDR2: SGHNT, YYREEE (reference sequence). V was shortened by 4 bases and J by 3 bases, with 11 bases between the two germline ends. The CDR3 is 13 amino acids. The CDR3 DNA reads as TGTGCCAGCAGCGCGACTAGTAGCTACGAGCAGTACTTC. This gives the protein CASSATSSYEQYF.

The J gene is TRBJ2-1, the V gene TRBV20-1; the D gene is possibly TRBD2 (5 bases). CDR3 length: 10 amino acids. Germline V gene lookup returns CDR1 DFQATT and CDR2 SNEGSKA (reference sequence). Trimming removed 6 bases from V and 7 bases from J, with 7 bases in between. Written as DNA, the CDR3 is TGCAGTGCCGCGGGTAATGAGCAGTTCTTC. Translating gives CSAAGNEQFF.

This chain joins TRBV11-2 and TRBJ2-7; TRBD2 might be the D (5 bases). The length of the CDR3 is 16 residues. V lost 5 bases and J 3 bases, leaving 20 bases between the germline ends. Germline V CDR1 and CDR2: SGHAT, FQNNGV. CDR3 nucleotide sequence: TGTGCCAGCAGCCGTCGGGGTTGGGATATAGGCTACGAGCAGTACTTC. The encoded protein is CASSRRGWDIGYEQYF.

V and J are TRBV25-1 and TRBJ2-3, with D tentatively TRBD2 (5 bases). CDR1 MGHDK and CDR2 SYGVNS come from the germline V gene. V was cut by 3 bases and J by 0 bases, with 10 bases left in between. CDR3 size: 15 residues. The CDR3 DNA sequence: TGTGCCAGCAGTGATCAACGGACTAGCACAGATACGCAGTATTTT. As protein: CASSDQRTSTDTQYF.

The J gene is TRBJ2-5, the V gene TRBV2; no reliable D call. This CDR3 contains 16 residues. Per germline, CDR1 SNHLY and CDR2 FYNNEI. Trimming cost V 6 bases and J 1 base, with 18 bases left between them. CDR3 sequence (DNA): TGTGCCAGCAGGATACAAGTTTTAAGTCGCCAAGAGACCCAGTACTTC. It specifies CASRIQVLSRQETQYF.

V usage is TRBV7-9 and J usage is TRBJ1-1; D uncertain. The CDR3 runs to 13 residues. Germline V gene lookup returns CDR1 SEHNR and CDR2 FQNEAQ (reference sequence). Trimming pared 5 bases from V and 3 bases from J, leaving 10 bases between. The CDR3 protein is CASSLIGYTEAFF. The CDR3 nucleotides read TGTGCCAGCAGCCTGATAGGGTACACTGAAGCTTTCTTT.

The chain is built from TRBV11-3 and TRBJ2-7; D might be TRBD1 or TRBD2, each matching 5 bases. The CDR3 spans 14 residues. Germline values: CDR1 SGHNT, CDR2 YENEEA. The V end lost 5 bases, the J end lost 7 bases, and 18 bases lay between the germline ends. Here the CDR3 DNA reads TGTGCCAGCAGCGTCTCGGGACGACCCTCAGAGCAGTACTTC. Residues: CASSVSGRPSEQYF.

The CDR3 region has the DNA TGTGCCAGCAGTGTCGTCAGAAATCAGCCCCAGCATTTT. Translation: CASSVVRNQPQHF. The gene calls are TRBV6-1 and TRBJ1-5; no reliable D call. V was cut by 4 bases and J by 4 bases, with 8 bases left in between. The CDR3 sequence is 13 residues long. The germline V gene has CDR1 MNHNS and CDR2 SASEGT.

This clone showed up just a few times. The genes are TRBV30 and TRBJ1-1; D is unresolved. CDR1 GTSNPN and CDR2 SVGIG come from the germline V gene (reference sequence). The CDR3 has 13 residues. V was cut by 2 bases and J by 5 bases, with 12 bases left in between. In nucleotides, the CDR3 is TGTGCCTGGAGTCTCGGCGGACGGACTGAAGCTTTCTTT. It specifies CAWSLGGRTEAFF.

This chain joins TRBV28 and TRBJ1-5; weak D call: TRBD1 (5 bases). The V end lost 7 bases, the J end lost 9 bases, and 19 bases lay between the germline ends. The CDR3 length is 14 residues. The germline CDR1 and CDR2 sequences are MDHEN and SYDVKM. The CDR3 protein is CASTSGRGKVPQHF. The DNA of the CDR3 is TGTGCCAGCACCTCCGGGAGGGGAAAGGTGCCCCAGCATTTT. Supplemented by reference TRBV28 and TRBJ1-5, the full variable domain reads DVKVTQSSRYLVKRTGEKVFLECVQDMDHENMFWYRQDPGLGLRLIYFSYDVKMKEKGDIPEGYSVSREKKERFSLILESASTNQTSMYLCASTSGRGKVPQHFGDGTRLSIL.

This chain connects TRBV6-4 to TRBJ1-5; D gene uncertain. Germline CDR1 and CDR2: MRHNA and SNTAGT. V was clipped by 4 bases and J by 0 bases, with 10 bases between them. This CDR3 comprises 15 residues. CDR3 nucleotides: TGTGCCAGCAGTGCTAGCCAGATTAGCAATCAGCCCCAGCATTTT. This codes for CASSASQISNQPQHF.

The CDR3 here is CAWSVPDPGNTIYF. CDR3 bases: TGTGCCTGGAGTGTACCGGATCCTGGAAACACCATATATTTT. The chain employs TRBV30 and TRBJ1-3, with D unclear. Trimming shortened V by 0 bases and J by 2 bases, and 8 bases separated the two germline ends. CDR1 and CDR2 (germline): GTSNPN, SVGIG (reference sequence). There are 14 residues in the CDR3.

The V call is TRBV19, the J call TRBJ2-7; TRBD2 matches 7 bases. V lost 5 bases, J lost 6 bases, and 13 bases stayed unmatched. The germline gives CDR1 LNHDA, CDR2 SQIVND (reference sequence). The CDR3 length is 15 residues. The chain's CDR3 is CASSPSDGRRGEQYF. As DNA, the CDR3 is TGTGCCAGTAGTCCGTCTGACGGGAGGAGGGGCGAGCAGTACTTC.

The chain links TRBV7-9 to TRBJ2-7; no clear D. This CDR3 is built from 12 residues. The V gene lost 1 base and the J gene lost 2 bases, with 3 bases spanning the gap. Germline V gene lookup returns CDR1 SEHNR and CDR2 FQNEAQ (reference sequence). The CDR3 region is CASSLGTYEQYF. DNA for the CDR3: TGTGCCAGCAGCTTAGGGACCTACGAGCAGTACTTC.

CDR3 DNA: TGCGCCAGCAGCTTATCGACGGATAAAGAGACCCAGTACTTC. As protein: CASSLSTDKETQYF. The rearrangement links TRBV5-1 to TRBJ2-5; D is ambiguous. The V end lost 2 bases, the J end lost 3 bases, and 11 bases lay between the germline ends. Germline-derived CDR1 and CDR2 are SGHRS and YFSETQ. This CDR3 is built from 14 residues.

CDR3 sequence reads: CASSLVGKPQHF. DNA of the CDR3: TGTGCCAGTAGTCTGGTCGGGAAGCCCCAGCATTTT. The chain links TRBV19 to TRBJ1-5; no reliable D call. The germline V gene has CDR1 LNHDA and CDR2 SQIVND (reference sequence). Trimming left V 5 bases short and J 8 bases short, with 10 bases between. The CDR3 loop spans 12 amino acids. The whole variable domain, filled in from reference TRBV19 and TRBJ1-5, reads DGGITQSPKYLFRKEGQNVTLSCEQNLNHDAMYWYRQDPGQGLRLIYYSQIVNDFQKGDIAEGYSVSREKKESFPLTVTSAQKNPTAFYLCASSLVGKPQHFGDGTRLSIL.

This chain uses TRBV28 with TRBJ1-3; no definite D call. The CDR3 contains 15 residues. Germline assignment: CDR1 MDHEN and CDR2 SYDVKM. The V gene lost 2 bases and the J gene lost 0 bases, with 8 bases spanning the gap. The chain's CDR3 is CASSLAYLSGNTIYF. Written as DNA, the CDR3 is TGTGCCAGCAGTTTAGCCTACCTCTCTGGAAACACCATATATTTT.

The chain employs TRBV15 and TRBJ1-1; no firm D call. The germline gives CDR1 LNHNV, CDR2 YYDKDF (reference sequence). The V and J ends lost 2 bases and 1 base respectively, with 8 bases between them. The CDR3 loop spans 14 amino acids. CDR3 DNA sequence: TGTGCCACCAGCAGACCGCTTCGGAACACTGAAGCTTTCTTT. Protein product: CATSRPLRNTEAFF.

The rearrangement links TRBV5-1 to TRBJ1-2, with TRBD1 identical over 10 bases. The length of the CDR3 is 15 residues. CDR1 and CDR2 (germline): SGHRS, YFSETQ. Trimming removed 0 bases from V and 8 bases from J; junction bases left unmatched: 7. The CDR3 region is CASSLVRDRGLGYTF. CDR3 DNA: TGCGCCAGCAGCTTGGTCCGGGACAGGGGTTTGGGCTACACCTTC. The variable domain in full, with the rest retrieved from reference TRBV5-1 and TRBJ1-2, is KAGVTQTPRYLIKTRGQQVTLSCSPISGHRSVSWYQQTPGQGLQFLFEYFSETQRNKGNFPGRFSGRQFSNSRSEMNVSTLELGDSALYLCASSLVRDRGLGYTFGSGTRLTVV.

This rearrangement joins TRBV18 to TRBJ2-1, with 10 bases matching TRBD2. CDR3 length equals 15 residues. After removal of 1 base from V and 9 bases from J, the junction contained 6 bases not matched to a gene. The germline V gene has CDR1 KGHSH and CDR2 LQKENI. Here the CDR3 reads CASSPRSSGSIEQFF. The CDR3 region has the DNA TGTGCCAGCTCACCACGGTCTAGCGGGAGCATTGAGCAGTTCTTC.